The 5 T cell receptor beta chains below come from one sample, sequenced in a study of blood T cell repertoires in COVID-19. TCRdb keeps only in-frame clones here, not all; method: immunoSEQ multiplex PCR. The sample has hundreds of thousands of clones, 75% to 90% seen once. Sample: PBMCs or T cells enriched from blood (not recorded which). The receptors shown here come from a man between 18 and 35 years old who had recovered from COVID-19.

This clone was seen only a few times. The V gene is TRBV6-5, the J gene TRBJ2-7; 7 bases are shared with TRBD1. Germline CDR1 and CDR2: MNHEY and SVGAGI. With V trimmed by 6 bases and J by 2 bases, 7 bases remained unmatched. The CDR3 contains 14 residues. The CDR3 DNA reads as TGTGCCAGCAGACCAGCGACAGGGACCTACGAGCAGTACTTC. This translates into CASRPATGTYEQYF.

This clone was seen only a few times. The V gene is TRBV7-9, the J gene TRBJ1-1, with D uncertain. Trimming pared 1 base from V and 4 bases from J, leaving 10 bases between. The CDR3 has 14 amino acids. Germline CDR1 SEHNR, CDR2 FQNEAQ (reference sequence). The CDR3 region is CASSLVPPGTEAFF. The CDR3, as DNA: TGTGCCAGCAGCTTAGTCCCGCCGGGCACTGAAGCTTTCTTT.

V is TRBV7-2 and J is TRBJ2-1; D might be TRBD1 (6 bases). Germline CDR1 SGHTA, CDR2 FQGNSA. The V end was cut by 5 bases, the J end by 10 bases, with 12 bases between. CDR3 length: 12 amino acids. The CDR3 nucleotides are TGTGCCAGCAGCCCACAGGGTGACGAGCAGTTCTTC. Translating it yields CASSPQGDEQFF.

V and J are TRBV5-6 and TRBJ2-7; TRBD2 might be the D (7 bases). Germline values: CDR1 SGHDT, CDR2 YYEEEE. V lost 3 bases, J lost 6 bases, and 13 bases lay in between. This CDR3 is built from 13 residues. The CDR3 sequence is CASSWGGGGEQYF. CDR3 bases: TGTGCCAGCAGCTGGGGAGGGGGAGGCGAGCAGTACTTC.

V and J are TRBV3-1 (or the pseudogene TRBV3-2) and TRBJ2-7; unclear D gene. This CDR3 is 14 amino acids long. V shed 3 bases and J shed 4 bases, with 13 bases lying between them. Germline assignment: CDR1 LGHDT and CDR2 YNNKEL (reference sequence). CDR3 coding DNA: TGTGCCAGCAGCCAGGTGGGCCTCCCATACGAGCAGTACTTC. Translating gives CASSQVGLPYEQYF.